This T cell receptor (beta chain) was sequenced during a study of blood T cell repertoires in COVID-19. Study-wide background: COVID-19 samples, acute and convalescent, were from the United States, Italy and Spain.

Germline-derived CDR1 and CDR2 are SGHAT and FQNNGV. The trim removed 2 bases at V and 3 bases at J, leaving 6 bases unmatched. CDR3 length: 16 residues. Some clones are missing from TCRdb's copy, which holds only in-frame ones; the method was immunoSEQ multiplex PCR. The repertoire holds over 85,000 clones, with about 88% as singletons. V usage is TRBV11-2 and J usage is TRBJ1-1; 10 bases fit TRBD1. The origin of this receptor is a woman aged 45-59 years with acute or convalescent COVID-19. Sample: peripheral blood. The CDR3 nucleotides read TGTGCCAGCAGCTTACGTCCGGGACAGGGGCACACTGAAGCTTTCTTT. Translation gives CASSLRPGQGHTEAFF.